Listed below are T cell receptor beta chains from one sample, sequenced in a study of response to subunit inactivated influenza vaccine. TCRdb recomputed calls from the RT-PCR reads with MiXCR, one row per CDR3 protein. The sample lists 400,000 to 650,000 distinct CDR3 sequences, less than 7.5% occurring once. Sequences were derived from PBMCs from blood, sampled less than 30 months after vaccination. Every receptor here comes from a man aged 50 to 69 who received an inactivated influenza vaccine. CDR3s include the opening cysteine and the closing phenylalanine or tryptophan. The D gene is left open where the match is weak. Clone sizes are given selectively: once, few, many, or a class where the clone is expanded.

cdr3_length: 18
v_call: TRBV7-8
j_call: TRBJ2-3
clone_size: -
d_call: -
cdr3_nt: TGTGCCAGCAGCTTAGGCGTCTTCGGGGGTAAAAGCACAGATACGCAGTATTTT
cdr3_aa: CASSLGVFGGKSTDTQYF

cdr3_length: 15
v_call: TRBV20-1
j_call: TRBJ2-1
clone_size: few
d_call: TRBD2
cdr3_nt: TGCAGTGCTAGTAAGACTAGCGGAGTCTACAATGAGCAGTTCTTC
cdr3_aa: CSASKTSGVYNEQFF

cdr3_length: 12
v_call: TRBV20-1
j_call: TRBJ2-7
clone_size: -
d_call: -
cdr3_nt: TGCAGTGCTAGTTTCACCGGGCGCGAGCAGTACTTC
cdr3_aa: CSASFTGREQYF

cdr3_length: 12
v_call: TRBV20-1
j_call: TRBJ2-7
clone_size: many
d_call: -
cdr3_nt: TGCAGTGCTTCACAGGGAACCTACGAGCAGTACTTC
cdr3_aa: CSASQGTYEQYF

cdr3_length: 14
v_call: TRBV5-1
j_call: TRBJ2-5
clone_size: -
d_call: TRBD1
cdr3_nt: TGCGCCAGCAGCCCGGGACAGCAGGGAGAGACCCAGTACTTC
cdr3_aa: CASSPGQQGETQYF

cdr3_length: 16
v_call: TRBV7-8
j_call: TRBJ1-2
clone_size: -
d_call: TRBD1
cdr3_nt: TGTGCCAGCAGCTTAGTCAGGGGAGGGGGCCTTCGTGGCTACACCTTC
cdr3_aa: CASSLVRGGGLRGYTF

cdr3_length: 13
v_call: TRBV6-1
j_call: TRBJ1-4
clone_size: few
d_call: -
cdr3_nt: TGTGCCATCTCCGGGCCCTCAGGTGAAAAACTGTTTTTT
cdr3_aa: CAISGPSGEKLFF

cdr3_length: 17
v_call: TRBV20-1
j_call: TRBJ2-1
clone_size: many
d_call: -
cdr3_nt: TGCAGTGCTAGAGATCCGGCGATGGGCAACCCTTACAATGAGCAGTTCTTC
cdr3_aa: CSARDPAMGNPYNEQFF

cdr3_length: 16
v_call: TRBV20-1
j_call: TRBJ2-2
clone_size: few
d_call: -
cdr3_nt: TGCAGTGCTAGTGGGGTAGCGGAGGCGAACACCGGGGAGCTGTTTTTT
cdr3_aa: CSASGVAEANTGELFF

cdr3_length: 14
v_call: TRBV10-3
j_call: TRBJ2-5
clone_size: -
d_call: TRBD2
cdr3_nt: TGTGCCATCAGTGGAGCGGGAGCTCTGGAGACCCAGTACTTC
cdr3_aa: CAISGAGALETQYF

cdr3_length: 16
v_call: TRBV18
j_call: TRBJ2-6
clone_size: -
d_call: -
cdr3_nt: TGTGCCAGCTCACCAATGCGGAGCTCTGGGGCCAACGTCCTGACTTTC
cdr3_aa: CASSPMRSSGANVLTF

cdr3_length: 15
v_call: TRBV7-2
j_call: TRBJ1-2
clone_size: -
d_call: -
cdr3_nt: TGTGCCAGCAGCCCGCGGGGGGGACTCAACTATGGCTACACCTTC
cdr3_aa: CASSPRGGLNYGYTF

cdr3_length: 15
v_call: TRBV12-3/TRBV12-4
j_call: TRBJ2-7
clone_size: many
d_call: TRBD2
cdr3_nt: TGTGCCAGCAGTTCCCTCGCGGGGGAGGCCTACGAGCAGTACTTC
cdr3_aa: CASSSLAGEAYEQYF

cdr3_length: 13
v_call: TRBV5-5
j_call: TRBJ2-7
clone_size: -
d_call: -
cdr3_nt: TGTGCCAGCAGCTTGGTCGGGGAGCACGAGCAGTACTTC
cdr3_aa: CASSLVGEHEQYF

cdr3_length: 15
v_call: TRBV18
j_call: TRBJ2-2
clone_size: -
d_call: TRBD1
cdr3_nt: TGTGCCAGCTCACCTCGGACAGGGGTCACCGGGGAGCTGTTTTTT
cdr3_aa: CASSPRTGVTGELFF